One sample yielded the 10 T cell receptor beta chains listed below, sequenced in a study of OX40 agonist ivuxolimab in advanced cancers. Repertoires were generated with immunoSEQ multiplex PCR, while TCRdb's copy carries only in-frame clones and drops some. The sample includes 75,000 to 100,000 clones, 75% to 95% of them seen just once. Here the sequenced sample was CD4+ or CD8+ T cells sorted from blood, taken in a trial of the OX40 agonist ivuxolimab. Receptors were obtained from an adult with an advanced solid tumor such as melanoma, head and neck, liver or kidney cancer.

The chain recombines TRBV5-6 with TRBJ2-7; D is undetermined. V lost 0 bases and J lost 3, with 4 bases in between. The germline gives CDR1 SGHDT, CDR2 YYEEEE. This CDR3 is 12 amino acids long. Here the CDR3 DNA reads TGTGCCAGCAGCTTGGGACTCTACGAGCAGTACTTC. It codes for CASSLGLYEQYF.

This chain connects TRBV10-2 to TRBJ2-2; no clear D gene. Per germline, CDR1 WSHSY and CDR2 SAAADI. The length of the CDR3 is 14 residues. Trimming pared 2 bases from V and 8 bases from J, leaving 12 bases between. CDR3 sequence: CASSENLGSGELFF. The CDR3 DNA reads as TGCGCCAGCAGTGAGAACTTGGGGTCGGGGGAGCTGTTTTTT.

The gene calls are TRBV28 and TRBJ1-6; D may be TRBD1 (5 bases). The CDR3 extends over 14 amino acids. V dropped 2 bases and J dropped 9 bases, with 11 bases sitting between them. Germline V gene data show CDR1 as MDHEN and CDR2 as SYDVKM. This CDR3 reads CASSLMAGSSPLHF. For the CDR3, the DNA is TGTGCCAGCAGTTTAATGGCAGGGAGTTCACCCCTCCACTTT.

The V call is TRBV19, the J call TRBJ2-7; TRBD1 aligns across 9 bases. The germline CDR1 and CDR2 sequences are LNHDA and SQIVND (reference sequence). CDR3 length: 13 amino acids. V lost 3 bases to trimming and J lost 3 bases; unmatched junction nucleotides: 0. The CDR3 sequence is CASSMGQGYEQYF. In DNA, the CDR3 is TGTGCCAGTAGTATGGGACAGGGCTACGAGCAGTACTTC.

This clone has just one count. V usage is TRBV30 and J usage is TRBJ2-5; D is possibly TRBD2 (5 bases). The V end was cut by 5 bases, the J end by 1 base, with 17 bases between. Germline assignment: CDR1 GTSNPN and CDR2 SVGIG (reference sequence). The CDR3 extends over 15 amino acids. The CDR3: CAWGGTRTIQETQYF. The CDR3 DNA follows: TGTGCCTGGGGAGGAACCAGGACCATCCAAGAGACCCAGTACTTC.

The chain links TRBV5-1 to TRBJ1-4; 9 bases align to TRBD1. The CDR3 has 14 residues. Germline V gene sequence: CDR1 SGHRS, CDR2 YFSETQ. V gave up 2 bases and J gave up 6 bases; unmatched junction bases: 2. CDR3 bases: TGCGCCAGCAGCTTCCGGGACAGGGATGAAAAACTGTTTTTT. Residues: CASSFRDRDEKLFF.

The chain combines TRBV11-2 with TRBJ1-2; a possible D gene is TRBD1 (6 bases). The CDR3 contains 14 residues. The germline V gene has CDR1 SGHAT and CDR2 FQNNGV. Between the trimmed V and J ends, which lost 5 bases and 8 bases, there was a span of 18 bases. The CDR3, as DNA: TGTGCCAGCAGCCCCTCACAGGGATTTGGGGGCTACACCTTC. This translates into CASSPSQGFGGYTF.

Written as DNA, the CDR3 is TGTGCCAGCAGCAATCGGGGGCTTGAGCAGTACTTC. Its protein is CASSNRGLEQYF. The genes are TRBV27 and TRBJ2-7; D assignment may be TRBD1 or TRBD2 (6 bases each). CDR3 length equals 12 residues. Looked up from germline, CDR1 is MNHEY and CDR2 is SMNVEV (reference sequence). The V and J ends lost 6 bases and 7 bases respectively, with 13 bases between them.

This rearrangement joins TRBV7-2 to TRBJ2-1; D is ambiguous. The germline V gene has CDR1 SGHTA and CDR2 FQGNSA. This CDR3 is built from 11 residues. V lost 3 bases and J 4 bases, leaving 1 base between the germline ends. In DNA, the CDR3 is TGTGCCAGCAGCTTTTACAATGAGCAGTTCTTC. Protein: CASSFYNEQFF.

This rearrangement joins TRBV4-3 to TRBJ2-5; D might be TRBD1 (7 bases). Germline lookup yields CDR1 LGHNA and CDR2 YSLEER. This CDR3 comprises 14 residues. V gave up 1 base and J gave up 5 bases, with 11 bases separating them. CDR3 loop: CASSQGQGGETQYF. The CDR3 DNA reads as TGCGCCAGCAGCCAAGGTCAGGGGGGCGAGACCCAGTACTTC.